This T cell receptor (beta chain) appears in the sequencing data of a study of cytomegalovirus exposure and HLA in healthy donors. Background on the study: Counted in an early data release were tens of millions of unique TCRs from HLA-typed donors.

Study-wide points: A few of the chains that were CMV-associated were confirmed in vitro to be specific for CMV antigens. Donor immune exposure was known only as CMV serostatus. Later on, analysis showed that most CMV-associated TCR beta chains appeared to be HLA-restricted.

A word on this clone: As yet, its antigen is unknown.

Per the germline V gene, CDR1 is LNHDA and CDR2 is SQIVND (reference sequence). The CDR3 covers 15 residues. Trimming removed 3 bases from V and 1 base from J; junction bases left unmatched: 5. A multiplex PCR was run with 60 Vbeta primers and 13 Jbeta primers. Here immunoSEQ multiplex PCR was the method, and the copy in TCRdb shows in-frame clones only, minus some. The sample records around 150,000 clones, 60% to 75% being singletons. The rearrangement links TRBV19 to TRBJ1-1; 7 bases line up with TRBD1. The clonotype was recovered from a human donor in good health. The sequenced sample consisted of PBMCs. CDR3 residues: CASSIGTAQNTEAFF. The CDR3 DNA is TGTGCCAGTAGTATTGGGACAGCCCAGAACACTGAAGCTTTCTTT.